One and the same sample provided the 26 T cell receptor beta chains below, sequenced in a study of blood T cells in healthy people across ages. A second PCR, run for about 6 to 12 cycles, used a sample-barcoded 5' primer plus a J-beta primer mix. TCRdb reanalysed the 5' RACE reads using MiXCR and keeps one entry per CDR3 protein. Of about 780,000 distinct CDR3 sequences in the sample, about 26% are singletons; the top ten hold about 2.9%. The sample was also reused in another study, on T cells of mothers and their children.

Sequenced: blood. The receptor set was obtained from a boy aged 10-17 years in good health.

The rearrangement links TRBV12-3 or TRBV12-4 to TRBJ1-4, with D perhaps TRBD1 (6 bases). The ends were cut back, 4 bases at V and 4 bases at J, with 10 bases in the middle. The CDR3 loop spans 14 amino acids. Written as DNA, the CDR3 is TGTGCCAGCAGTTCAGGGGCGCTTAATGAAAAACTGTTTTTT. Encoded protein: CASSSGALNEKLFF.

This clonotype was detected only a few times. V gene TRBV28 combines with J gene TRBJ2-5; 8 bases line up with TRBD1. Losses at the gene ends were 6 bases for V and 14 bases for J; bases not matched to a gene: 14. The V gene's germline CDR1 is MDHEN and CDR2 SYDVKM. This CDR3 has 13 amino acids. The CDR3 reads CASRDRELYEQYF. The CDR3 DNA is TGTGCCAGCAGGGACAGGGAGCTTTACGAGCAATACTTC.

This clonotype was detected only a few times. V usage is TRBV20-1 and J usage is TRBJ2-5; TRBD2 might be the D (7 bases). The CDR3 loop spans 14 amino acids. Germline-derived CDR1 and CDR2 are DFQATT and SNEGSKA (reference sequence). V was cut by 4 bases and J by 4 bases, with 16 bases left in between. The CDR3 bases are TGCAGTGCTACCCTAGGGGGGGCCTCAGAGACCCAGTACTTC. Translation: CSATLGGASETQYF.

The CDR3 loop reads CASSLGTFSLTDTQYF. For the CDR3, the DNA is TGTGCCAGCAGCCTGGGGACTTTCTCTCTAACAGATACGCAGTATTTT. The chain joins TRBV12-3 or TRBV12-4 to TRBJ2-3; weak D call: TRBD2 (6 bases). The CDR3 loop spans 16 amino acids. The V gene lost 6 bases and the J gene lost 3 bases, with 19 bases spanning the gap.

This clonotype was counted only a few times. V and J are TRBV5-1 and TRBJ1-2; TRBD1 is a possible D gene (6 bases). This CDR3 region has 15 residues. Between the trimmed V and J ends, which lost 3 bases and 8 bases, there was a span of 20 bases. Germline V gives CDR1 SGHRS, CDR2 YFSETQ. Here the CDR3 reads CASSSTSTGGGGYTF. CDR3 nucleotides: TGCGCCAGCAGCTCCACTTCGACAGGCGGTGGGGGCTACACCTTC.

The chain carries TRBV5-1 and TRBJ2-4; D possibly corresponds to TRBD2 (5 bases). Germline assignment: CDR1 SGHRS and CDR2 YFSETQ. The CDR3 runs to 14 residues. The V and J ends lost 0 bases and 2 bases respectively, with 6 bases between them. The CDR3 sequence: CASSLGESKNIQYF. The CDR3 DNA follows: TGCGCCAGCAGCTTGGGGGAGTCCAAAAACATTCAGTACTTC.

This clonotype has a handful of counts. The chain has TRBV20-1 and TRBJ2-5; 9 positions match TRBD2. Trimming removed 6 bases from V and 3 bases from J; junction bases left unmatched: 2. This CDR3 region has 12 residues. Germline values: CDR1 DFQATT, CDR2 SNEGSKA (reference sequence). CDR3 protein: CSATSGKETQYF. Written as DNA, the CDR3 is TGCAGTGCGACTAGCGGAAAAGAGACCCAGTACTTC.

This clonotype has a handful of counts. CDR3 amino acids: CAWSVTENYGYTF. The CDR3, as DNA: TGTGCCTGGAGTGTGACAGAAAACTATGGCTACACCTTC. V usage is TRBV30 and J usage is TRBJ1-2; D perhaps matches TRBD1 (5 bases). Trimming took off 0 bases at V and 2 bases at J, with 7 bases between the two ends. CDR1 and CDR2 (germline): GTSNPN, SVGIG (reference sequence). The CDR3 covers 13 residues.

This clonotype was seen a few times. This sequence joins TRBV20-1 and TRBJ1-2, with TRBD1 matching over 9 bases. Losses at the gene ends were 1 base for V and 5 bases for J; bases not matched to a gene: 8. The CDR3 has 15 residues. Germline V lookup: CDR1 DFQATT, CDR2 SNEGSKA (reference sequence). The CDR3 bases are TGCAGTGCTAGAGTTTGGACAGGGGTGCAGTATGGCTACACCTTC. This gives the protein CSARVWTGVQYGYTF.

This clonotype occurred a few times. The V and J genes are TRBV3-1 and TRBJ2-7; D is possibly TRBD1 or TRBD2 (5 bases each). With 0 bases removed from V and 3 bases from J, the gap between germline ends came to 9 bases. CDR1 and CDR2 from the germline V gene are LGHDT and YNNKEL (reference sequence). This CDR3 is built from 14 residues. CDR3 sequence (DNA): TGTGCCAGCAGCCAAGAGGGGACCTTCTACGAGCAGTACTTC. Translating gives CASSQEGTFYEQYF.

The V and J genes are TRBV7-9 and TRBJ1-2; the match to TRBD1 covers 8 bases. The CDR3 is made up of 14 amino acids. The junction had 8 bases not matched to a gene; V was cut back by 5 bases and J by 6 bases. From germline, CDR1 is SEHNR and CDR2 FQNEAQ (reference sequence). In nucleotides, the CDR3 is TGTGCCAGCAGCGGACAAGGACAGGGCAATGGCTACACCTTC. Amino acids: CASSGQGQGNGYTF.

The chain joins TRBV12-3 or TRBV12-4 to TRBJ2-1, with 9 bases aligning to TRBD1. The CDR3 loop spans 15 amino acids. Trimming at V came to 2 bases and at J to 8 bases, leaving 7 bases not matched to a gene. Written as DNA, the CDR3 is TGTGCCAGCAGTTTATGGACAGGGGCGTTCGATGAGCAGTTCTTC. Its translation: CASSLWTGAFDEQFF.

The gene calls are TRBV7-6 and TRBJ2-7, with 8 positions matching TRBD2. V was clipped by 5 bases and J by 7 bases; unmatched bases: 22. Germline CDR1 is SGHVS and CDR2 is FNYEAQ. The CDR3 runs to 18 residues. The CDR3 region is CASSPRPVGGGTTGEQYF. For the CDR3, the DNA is TGTGCCAGCAGCCCCCGGCCCGTAGGCGGGGGGACGACGGGAGAGCAGTACTTC.

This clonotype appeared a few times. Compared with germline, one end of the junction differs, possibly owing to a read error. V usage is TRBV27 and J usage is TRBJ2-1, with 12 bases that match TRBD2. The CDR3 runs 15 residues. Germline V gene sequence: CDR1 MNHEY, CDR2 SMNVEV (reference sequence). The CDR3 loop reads CASSALAGGHNGQFF. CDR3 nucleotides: TGTGCCAGCAGTGCCCTAGCGGGGGGGCACAATGGGCAGTTCTTC.

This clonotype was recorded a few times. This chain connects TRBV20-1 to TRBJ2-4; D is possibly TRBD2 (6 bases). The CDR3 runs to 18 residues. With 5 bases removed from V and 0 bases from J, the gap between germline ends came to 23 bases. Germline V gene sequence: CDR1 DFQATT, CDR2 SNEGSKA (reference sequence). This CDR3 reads CSASSGTAYPLAKNIQYF. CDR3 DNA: TGCAGTGCTTCATCCGGGACTGCTTATCCTTTAGCCAAAAACATTCAGTACTTC.

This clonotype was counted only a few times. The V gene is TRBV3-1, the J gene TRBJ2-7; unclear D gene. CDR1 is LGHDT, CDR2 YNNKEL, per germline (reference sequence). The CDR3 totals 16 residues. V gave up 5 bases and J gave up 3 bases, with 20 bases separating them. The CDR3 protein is CASSSRSEGPFYEQYF. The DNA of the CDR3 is TGTGCCAGCAGCTCCCGGTCCGAAGGGCCTTTCTACGAGCAGTACTTC.

CDR3 residues: CASSYFRTSGGANEQFF. The CDR3 DNA follows: TGTGCCAGCAGTTATTTCCGGACTAGCGGGGGGGCAAATGAGCAGTTCTTC. V is TRBV6-2 or TRBV6-3 and J is TRBJ2-1; TRBD2 matches at 15 bases. This CDR3 contains 17 residues. Per the germline V gene, CDR1 is MNHEY and CDR2 is SVGEGT. V was pared by 3 bases and J by 7 bases, with 7 bases of the junction left unmatched.

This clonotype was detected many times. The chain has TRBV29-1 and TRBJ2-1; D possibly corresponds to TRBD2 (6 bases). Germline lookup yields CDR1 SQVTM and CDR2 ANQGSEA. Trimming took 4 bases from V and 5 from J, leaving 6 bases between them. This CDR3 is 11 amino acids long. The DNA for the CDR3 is TGCAGCGTTGGGAGGGACAATGAGCAGTTCTTC. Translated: CSVGRDNEQFF.

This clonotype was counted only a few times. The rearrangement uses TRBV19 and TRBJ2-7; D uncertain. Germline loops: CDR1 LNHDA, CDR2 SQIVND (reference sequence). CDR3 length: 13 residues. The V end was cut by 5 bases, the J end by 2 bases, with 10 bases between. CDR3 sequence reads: CASSARHPYEQYF. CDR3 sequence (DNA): TGTGCCAGTAGTGCGCGACACCCCTACGAGCAGTACTTC.

The CDR3 spells CAWSVWDRGTEAFF. The CDR3 DNA is TGTGCCTGGAGTGTCTGGGACCGGGGGACTGAAGCTTTCTTT. The chain uses TRBV30 and TRBJ1-1, with TRBD1 as a possible D gene (5 bases). V lost 0 bases to trimming and J lost 5 bases, with 13 bases between them. Germline V gene data show CDR1 as GTSNPN and CDR2 as SVGIG (reference sequence). The CDR3 has 14 amino acids.

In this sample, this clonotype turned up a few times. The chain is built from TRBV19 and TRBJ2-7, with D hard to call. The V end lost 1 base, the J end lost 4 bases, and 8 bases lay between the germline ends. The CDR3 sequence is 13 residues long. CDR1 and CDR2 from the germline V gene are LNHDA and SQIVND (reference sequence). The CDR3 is CASSIGLGYEQYV. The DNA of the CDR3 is TGTGCCAGTAGTATAGGATTAGGGTACGAGCAGTACGTC.

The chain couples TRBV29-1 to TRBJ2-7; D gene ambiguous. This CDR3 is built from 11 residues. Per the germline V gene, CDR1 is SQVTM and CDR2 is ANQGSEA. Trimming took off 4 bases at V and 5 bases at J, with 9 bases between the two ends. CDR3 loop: CSVVGDHEQYF. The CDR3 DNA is TGCAGCGTTGTAGGTGACCACGAGCAGTACTTC.

In nucleotides, the CDR3 is TGTGCCAGCAGTCCAGGGCTGGGCTCCTACAATGAGCAGTTCTTC. It translates to CASSPGLGSYNEQFF. J is TRBJ2-1 and V is TRBV12-3 or TRBV12-4, with D possibly being TRBD1 (5 bases). CDR3 length: 15 amino acids. V lost 5 bases and J lost 0, with 11 bases in between.

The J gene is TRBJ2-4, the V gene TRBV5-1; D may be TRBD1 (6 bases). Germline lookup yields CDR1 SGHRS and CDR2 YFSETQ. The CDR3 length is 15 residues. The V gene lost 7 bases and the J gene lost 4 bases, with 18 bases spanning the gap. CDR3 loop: CASAEFPGTKNIQYF. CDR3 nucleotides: TGCGCCAGCGCCGAATTCCCCGGGACAAAAAACATTCAGTACTTC.

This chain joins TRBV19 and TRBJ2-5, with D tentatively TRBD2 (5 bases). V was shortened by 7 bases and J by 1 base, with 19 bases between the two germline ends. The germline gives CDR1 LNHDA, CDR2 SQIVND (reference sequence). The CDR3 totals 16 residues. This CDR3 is CASTTTGSGTQETQYF. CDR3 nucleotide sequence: TGTGCCAGTACTACCACGGGGAGCGGTACCCAAGAGACCCAGTACTTC.

This chain's CDR3 is CASSLIGEQYF. The DNA for the CDR3 is TGTGCCAGCAGTTTGATCGGAGAGCAGTACTTC. V gene TRBV12-3 or TRBV12-4 combines with J gene TRBJ2-1; no clear D. The J call may not be correct, given that the DNA end is closer to TRBJ2-7. The CDR3 extends over 11 amino acids.